This TCR beta chain derives from a study of shared clonotypes between healthy human individuals. Study-wide points: Only blood samples were collected, and tissue repertoires likely differ.

Investigators spread the genomic DNA of each subset evenly over several immunoSEQ plates. The protocol was immunoSEQ multiplex PCR, while the TCRdb copy is restricted to in-frame clones and leaves out a portion. The sample contains some 1.5 million clones, around 98% of which appear only once. None of the donors, who were healthy HIV-negative adults, had recently had acute infections or vaccinations. Both subsets, CD45RA+ naive and CD45RA-negative memory, were split from the CD4+ cells. In the case of this clone: The antigen is not known.

The V gene's germline CDR1 is SGHNT and CDR2 YYREEE (reference sequence). V lost 4 bases and J lost 5; bases outside the gene matches: 12. The CDR3 sequence is 16 residues long. Sequencing was done on a sample of naive CD4+ T cells sorted from blood. As for subset: CD45RA+ positively selected. The chain has TRBV5-4 and TRBJ2-5, with 9 bases lining up with TRBD1. The TCR sequence derives from a man aged 25-45 years in good health. In DNA, the CDR3 is TGTGCCAGCAGCCCTAGACAGGGGGTGATTTTTGAGACCCAGTACTTC. Amino acids: CASSPRQGVIFETQYF.